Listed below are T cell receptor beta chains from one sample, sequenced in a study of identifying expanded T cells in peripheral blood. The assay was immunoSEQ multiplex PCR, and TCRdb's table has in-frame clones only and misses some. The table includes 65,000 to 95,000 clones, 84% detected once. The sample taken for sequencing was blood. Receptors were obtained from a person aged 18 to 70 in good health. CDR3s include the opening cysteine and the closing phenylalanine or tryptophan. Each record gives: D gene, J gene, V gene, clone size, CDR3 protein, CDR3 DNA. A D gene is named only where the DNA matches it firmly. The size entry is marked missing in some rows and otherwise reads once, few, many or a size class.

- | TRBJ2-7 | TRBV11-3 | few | CASSLGEGSEYEQYF | TGTGCCAGCAGCCTTGGAGAGGGATCAGAATACGAGCAGTACTTC
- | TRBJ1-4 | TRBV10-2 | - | CASSGPHPGGQGEKLFF | TGCGCCAGCAGCGGACCTCACCCGGGAGGGCAGGGTGAAAAACTGTTTTTT
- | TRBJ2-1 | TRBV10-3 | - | CAISESGDEQFF | TGTGCCATCAGTGAGTCCGGTGATGAGCAGTTCTTC
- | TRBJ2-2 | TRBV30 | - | CAWATGNTGELFF | TGTGCCTGGGCGACAGGTAACACCGGGGAGCTGTTTTTT
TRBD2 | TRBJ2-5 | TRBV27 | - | CASSPRTSGIETQYF | TGTGCCAGCAGTCCCCGGACTAGCGGGATTGAGACCCAGTACTTC
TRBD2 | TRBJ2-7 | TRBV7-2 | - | CASSQGGVGGTDEQYF | TGTGCCAGCAGCCAGGGTGGCGTGGGAGGGACCGACGAGCAGTACTTC
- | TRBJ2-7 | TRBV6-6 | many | CASSYGTEYEQYF | TGTGCCAGCAGTTACGGCACCGAATACGAGCAGTACTTC
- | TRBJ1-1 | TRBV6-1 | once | CASTQGPRTPEAFF | TGTGCCAGCACGCAAGGGCCTCGAACCCCTGAAGCTTTCTTT
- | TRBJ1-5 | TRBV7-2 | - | CASRYTGLGRQPQHF | TGTGCCAGCAGGTATACAGGGTTGGGTCGACAGCCCCAGCATTTT
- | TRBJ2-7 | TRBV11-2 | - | CASSPTGMGIPGEQYF | TGTGCCAGCAGCCCTACAGGGATGGGGATACCTGGCGAGCAGTACTTC
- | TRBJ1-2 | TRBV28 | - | CASSFGMGYGYTF | TGTGCCAGCAGTTTTGGGATGGGCTATGGCTACACCTTC
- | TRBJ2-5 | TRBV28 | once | CASSYLLQGIGGETQYF | TGTGCCAGCAGTTACCTACTTCAGGGGATCGGCGGAGAGACCCAGTACTTC
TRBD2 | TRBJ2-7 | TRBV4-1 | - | CASSQFGSGSSYEQYF | TGCGCCAGCAGCCAATTTGGTAGCGGGAGTTCATACGAGCAGTACTTC
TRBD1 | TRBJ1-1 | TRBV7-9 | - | CASSLEGAGTEAFF | TGTGCCAGCAGCTTAGAGGGGGCCGGCACTGAAGCTTTCTTT
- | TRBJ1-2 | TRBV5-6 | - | CASSLTGFYGYTF | TGTGCCAGCAGCTTAACAGGGTTCTATGGCTACACCTTC
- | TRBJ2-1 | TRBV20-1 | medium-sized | CSARTGPEQFF | TGCAGTGCTAGGACAGGCCCTGAGCAGTTCTTC
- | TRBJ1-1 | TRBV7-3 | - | CASSLALNTEAFF | TGTGCCAGCAGCTTAGCCCTGAACACTGAAGCTTTCTTT
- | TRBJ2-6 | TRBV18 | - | CASSPFQGTSAASASGANVLTF | TGTGCCAGCTCACCCTTTCAGGGGACCTCGGCAGCCTCCGCTTCTGGGGCCAACGTCCTGACTTTC
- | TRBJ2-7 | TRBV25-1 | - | CASSLQGPGSYEQYF | TGTGCCAGCAGTTTACAGGGCCCTGGTTCCTACGAGCAGTACTTC
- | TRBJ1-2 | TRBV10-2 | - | CASSEGAEGYTF | TGCGCCAGCAGTGAAGGGGCGGAGGGCTACACCTTC
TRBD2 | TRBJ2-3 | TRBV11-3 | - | CASSRGTSGRADTQYF | TGTGCCAGCAGCCGAGGGACTAGCGGGAGGGCAGATACGCAGTATTTT
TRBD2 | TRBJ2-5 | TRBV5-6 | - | CASSLGLAGEETQYF | TGTGCCAGCAGCTTGGGACTAGCGGGAGAAGAGACCCAGTACTTC
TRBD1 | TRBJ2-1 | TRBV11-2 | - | CASSSTGSSYNEQFF | TGTGCCAGCAGCTCGACAGGGAGCTCCTACAATGAGCAGTTCTTC
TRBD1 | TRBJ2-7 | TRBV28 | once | CASTGDSIYEQYF | TGTGCCAGCACCGGGGACAGCATCTACGAGCAGTACTTC
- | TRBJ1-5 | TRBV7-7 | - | CASSLIPRGERVCNQPQHF | TGTGCTAGCAGCTTAATCCCCCGGGGGGAGAGGGTATGCAATCAGCCCCAGCATTTT
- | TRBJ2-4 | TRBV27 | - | CASSFGNIQYF | TGTGCCAGCAGTTTCGGAAACATTCAGTACTTC
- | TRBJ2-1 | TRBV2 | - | CASGGALFNEQFF | TGTGCCAGCGGGGGGGCCCTTTTCAATGAGCAGTTCTTC
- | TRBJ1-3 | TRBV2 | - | CASSAIRSGNTIYF | TGTGCCAGCAGTGCTATCCGCTCTGGAAACACCATATATTTT
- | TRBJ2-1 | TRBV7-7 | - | CASSLGGPGVNEQFF | TGTGCTAGCAGCTTAGGAGGGCCGGGTGTTAATGAGCAGTTCTTC
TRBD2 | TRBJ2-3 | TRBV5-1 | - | CASSSSTSGRTDTQYF | TGCGCCAGCAGCTCCTCGACTAGCGGGAGAACGGATACGCAGTATTTT
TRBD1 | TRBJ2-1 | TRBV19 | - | CASSPDRSSYNEQFF | TGTGCCAGTAGTCCGGACAGGAGCTCCTACAATGAGCAGTTCTTC
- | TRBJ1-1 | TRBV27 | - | CASSLGTNTEAFF | TGTGCCAGCAGTTTGGGAACGAACACTGAAGCTTTCTTT
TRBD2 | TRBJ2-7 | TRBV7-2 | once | CASSSTTSGKYEQYF | TGTGCCAGCAGCTCAACGACTAGCGGGAAATACGAGCAGTACTTC
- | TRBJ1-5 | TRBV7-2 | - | CASSGEGDSNQPQHF | TGTGCCAGCAGCGGGGAAGGGGATAGCAATCAGCCCCAGCATTTT
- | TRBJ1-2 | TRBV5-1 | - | CASSFERNYGYTF | TGCGCCAGCAGCTTTGAGAGGAACTATGGCTACACCTTC
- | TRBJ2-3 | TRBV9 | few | CASSYVAGTDTQYF | TGTGCCAGCAGCTACGTAGCGGGCACAGATACGCAGTATTTT
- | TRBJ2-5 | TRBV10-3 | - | CAISVSGQREETQYF | TGTGCCATCAGTGTGAGCGGACAGCGGGAAGAGACCCAGTACTTC
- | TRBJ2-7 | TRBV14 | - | CASSQAYEQYF | TGTGCCAGCAGCCAAGCATACGAGCAGTACTTC
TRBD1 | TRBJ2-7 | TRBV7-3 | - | CASSPQGEGSYEQYF | TGTGCCAGCAGCCCGCAGGGGGAAGGGTCCTACGAGCAGTACTTC
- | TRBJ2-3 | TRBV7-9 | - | CASSDADTQYF | TGTGCCAGCAGCGACGCAGATACGCAGTATTTT